The 2 T cell receptor beta chains listed next were all sequenced from one sample in a study of blood T cell repertoires in COVID-19. Profiled with immunoSEQ multiplex PCR; TCRdb holds only in-frame clones, not every one. The top ten clones hold 16% of a sample with approximately 53,000 clones, 75% to 85% of them seen once. Sequences were obtained from peripheral blood. Receptors originate from a man in his forties or fifties with acute or convalescent COVID-19.

V and J are TRBV5-5 and TRBJ2-4, with TRBD1 matching 9 bases. V lost 2 bases, J lost 0 bases, and 9 bases stayed unmatched. The germline gives CDR1 SGHKS, CDR2 YYEKEE (reference sequence). The CDR3 is 18 residues long. DNA for the CDR3: TGTGCCAGCAGCTTTGGAACAGGGGGCGATTCAGCCAAAAACATTCAGTACTTC. It encodes CASSFGTGGDSAKNIQYF.

The CDR3 sequence is CASSPLAVTNTGELFF. For the CDR3, the DNA is TGTGCCAGCAGTCCGTTAGCGGTCACGAACACCGGGGAGCTGTTTTTT. The chain is built from TRBV27 and TRBJ2-2; tentative D call: TRBD2 (6 bases). The CDR3 covers 16 residues. Trimming cost V 5 bases and J 0 bases, with 13 bases left between them. Germline CDR1 and CDR2: MNHEY and SMNVEV (reference sequence).